This TCR beta chain was sequenced in a study of CXCR3-negative and CXCR3-positive naive CD8 T cells. Broader study findings: Higher TRB CDR3 hydrophobicity marked CXCR3-positive naive cells relative to CXCR3-negative naive cells.

The TRB libraries of cDNA were built by UMI-labeled 5' RACE. TCRdb reanalyzed the 5' RACE reads and collapses them to one entry per CDR3 protein, without DNA. This sample carries some 67,000 distinct CDR3 sequences, with approximately 1.5% going to the ten biggest clones. Notes on this clonotype: Its antigen is still unknown.

CDR3 length: 13 residues. Germline loops: CDR1 SGHDT, CDR2 YYEEEE. Sequencing was carried out using naive CXCR3- CD8+ T cells from blood. Subset noted: CD45RO-CCR7+CD27+CD95- naive CD8+ T cells lacking CXCR3 (TNR3-). This chain links TRBV5-6 with TRBJ2-7; TCRdb indicates TRBD1, and absent DNA this call remains unverified. This clonotype was obtained from a human donor in good health. Some clones in this sample may be carry-over from other donors' samples. CDR3 in amino acids: CASSADRPYEQYF.